This T cell receptor beta chain was profiled in a study of T cells expressing NK-cell markers. Whole-study context: Source material for TCR beta repertoires consisted of sorted CD3+CD56+NKG2C+, CD3+CD56+NKG2C- and CD3+CD56-NKG2C+ T cells. The study sequenced eight donors, seven HCMV-seropositive and one seronegative. Overall study results and limits: Whether the expanded NKG2C+ T cell clones recognized HCMV remained unclear. In about 6 donors, dominant NKG2C+ clonotypes were about 1.0-7.5% of CD8+ T cells.

Using the 5' RACE reads, TCRdb records one entry per CDR3 protein without DNA. In total, the table holds roughly 300,000 distinct CDR3 sequences. Turning to this clonotype: Its matching antigen is unknown.

The CDR3 has 14 residues. The sequencing input was blood T cells: a sorted CD56 or NKG2C T cell subset, CD4+ or CD8+ T cells, or bulk PBMC T cells (not recorded which). The rearrangement links TRBV12-3 or TRBV12-4 to TRBJ1-3; TCRdb calls TRBD1, which cannot be checked without DNA. The sequence was collected from a woman between 18 and 70 years old in good health. The CDR3 spells CASSTRGAGNTIYF.